The TCR beta chain under discussion was sequenced for a study of post-analysis software for immune sequencing data. Overall study context: Relapsing-remitting, secondary progressive and progressive-relapsing forms of multiple sclerosis all featured among disease courses.

CDR3 length: 18 amino acids. Per the germline V gene, CDR1 is MGHRA and CDR2 is YSYEKL. V gave up 0 bases and J gave up 0 bases; unmatched junction bases: 8. cDNA libraries for TCR beta contained unique molecular identifiers. A population of 1 to 10 million T cells gave rise to approximately 530,000 cDNA molecules. TCRdb recomputed calls from the PCR reads with MiXCR, one row per CDR3 protein. Of some 450,000 distinct CDR3 sequences detected, around 40% appear once; the ten largest clones hold about 12%. Study outcomes and limitations: With TRBV5-6, TRBV5-1 and TRBV20-1 included, 5 or 6 TRBV segments were more frequent in patients than in controls.

This clonotype was seen more than once but under ten times. Its antigen is still unknown. The chain carries TRBV4-1 and TRBJ2-1; 7 positions agree with TRBD2. The clonotype comes from a girl between 10 and 17 years old with multiple sclerosis. The sample consisted of blood. CDR3: CASSQDGNGRYSYNEQFF. The CDR3 nucleotides read TGCGCCAGCAGCCAAGATGGGAACGGGAGGTACTCCTACAATGAGCAGTTCTTC.